This is a list of T cell receptor beta chains from one sample in a study of blood T cell repertoires in COVID-19. Measured with immunoSEQ multiplex PCR; TCRdb has only the in-frame clones, and not every one. The data contain over 25,000 clones, roughly nine tenths of them singletons. Sequenced: peripheral blood. The receptors derive from a man in his 70s with active or convalescent COVID-19. Both conserved end residues are part of each CDR3. Each record gives: clone size, J gene, V gene, D gene, CDR3 protein, CDR3 DNA. The D gene is left open where the match is weak. Expanded clones are given a class, and other clones once, few, many or no size at all.

clone size: few
J gene: TRBJ2-5
V gene: TRBV9
D gene: TRBD1
CDR3 protein: CASSGPGQQETQYF
CDR3 DNA: TGTGCCAGCAGCGGACCGGGACAGCAAGAGACCCAGTACTTC

clone size: -
J gene: TRBJ2-5
V gene: TRBV7-2
D gene: TRBD2
CDR3 protein: CASSSTGLAGGPYETQYF
CDR3 DNA: TGTGCCAGCAGCTCCACGGGACTAGCGGGGGGGCCGTATGAGACCCAGTACTTC

clone size: -
J gene: TRBJ2-3
V gene: TRBV4-3
D gene: TRBD2
CDR3 protein: CASSQDGSGGAGDTQYF
CDR3 DNA: TGCGCCAGCAGCCAAGATGGAAGCGGGGGGGCCGGAGATACGCAGTATTTT

clone size: -
J gene: TRBJ1-2
V gene: TRBV11-2
D gene: -
CDR3 protein: CASTTIRGAPARSSGYTF
CDR3 DNA: TGTGCCAGCACCACAATACGGGGTGCCCCAGCCAGAAGTTCCGGCTACACCTTC

clone size: once
J gene: TRBJ1-1
V gene: TRBV7-3
D gene: -
CDR3 protein: CASSLPGVNTEAFF
CDR3 DNA: TGTGCCAGCAGCTTACCGGGGGTAAACACTGAAGCTTTCTTT

clone size: -
J gene: TRBJ1-3
V gene: TRBV4-2
D gene: TRBD1
CDR3 protein: CASSQASGTGSSGNTIYF
CDR3 DNA: TGTGCCAGCAGCCAGGCCAGCGGGACAGGGTCCTCTGGAAACACCATATATTTT

clone size: -
J gene: TRBJ2-3
V gene: TRBV4-1
D gene: TRBD1
CDR3 protein: CASSQGTGGRADTQYF
CDR3 DNA: TGCGCCAGCAGCCAAGGGACAGGGGGCAGGGCAGATACGCAGTATTTT

clone size: -
J gene: TRBJ2-3
V gene: TRBV7-2
D gene: TRBD2
CDR3 protein: CASSFSGGSADTQYF
CDR3 DNA: TGTGCCAGCAGCTTTAGCGGGGGGTCCGCAGATACGCAGTATTTT

clone size: -
J gene: TRBJ2-3
V gene: TRBV6-5
D gene: TRBD1
CDR3 protein: CASIRGQGTDTQYF
CDR3 DNA: TGTGCCAGCATTAGGGGACAGGGCACAGATACGCAGTATTTT

clone size: -
J gene: TRBJ1-4
V gene: TRBV6-1
D gene: -
CDR3 protein: CASSDRGGTNEKLFF
CDR3 DNA: TGTGCCAGCAGTGACAGGGGTGGAACTAATGAAAAACTGTTTTTT

clone size: -
J gene: TRBJ2-7
V gene: TRBV2
D gene: TRBD1
CDR3 protein: CASKVALGTGTEQYF
CDR3 DNA: TGTGCCAGCAAGGTGGCATTAGGGACAGGGACCGAGCAGTACTTC

clone size: -
J gene: TRBJ1-1
V gene: TRBV15
D gene: -
CDR3 protein: CATSRVAAGDTEAFF
CDR3 DNA: TGTGCCACCAGCAGAGTTGCGGCAGGGGACACTGAAGCTTTCTTT

clone size: -
J gene: TRBJ2-5
V gene: TRBV10-3
D gene: -
CDR3 protein: CAISESTGNTQETQYF
CDR3 DNA: TGTGCCATCAGTGAGTCGACCGGGAACACCCAAGAGACCCAGTACTTC

clone size: -
J gene: TRBJ2-3
V gene: TRBV6-5
D gene: TRBD2
CDR3 protein: CASLWLAGPDTQYF
CDR3 DNA: TGTGCCAGCTTGTGGCTAGCGGGGCCCGATACGCAGTATTTT

clone size: once
J gene: TRBJ2-7
V gene: TRBV6-2/TRBV6-3
D gene: -
CDR3 protein: CASSYQGTYEQYF
CDR3 DNA: TGTGCCAGCAGTTACCAGGGAACCTACGAGCAGTACTTC

clone size: -
J gene: TRBJ2-1
V gene: TRBV3-1/TRBV3-2
D gene: TRBD2
CDR3 protein: CASSQDLPGTSGDNEQFF
CDR3 DNA: TGTGCCAGCAGCCAAGATTTACCCGGGACTAGCGGGGACAATGAGCAGTTCTTC

clone size: -
J gene: TRBJ2-3
V gene: TRBV2
D gene: TRBD1
CDR3 protein: CASRGRTGVADTQYF
CDR3 DNA: TGTGCCAGCAGGGGCAGGACAGGGGTGGCAGATACGCAGTATTTT

clone size: -
J gene: TRBJ1-5
V gene: TRBV18
D gene: -
CDR3 protein: CASSPPSTNQPQHF
CDR3 DNA: TGTGCCAGCTCGCCGCCCAGTACCAATCAGCCCCAGCATTTT